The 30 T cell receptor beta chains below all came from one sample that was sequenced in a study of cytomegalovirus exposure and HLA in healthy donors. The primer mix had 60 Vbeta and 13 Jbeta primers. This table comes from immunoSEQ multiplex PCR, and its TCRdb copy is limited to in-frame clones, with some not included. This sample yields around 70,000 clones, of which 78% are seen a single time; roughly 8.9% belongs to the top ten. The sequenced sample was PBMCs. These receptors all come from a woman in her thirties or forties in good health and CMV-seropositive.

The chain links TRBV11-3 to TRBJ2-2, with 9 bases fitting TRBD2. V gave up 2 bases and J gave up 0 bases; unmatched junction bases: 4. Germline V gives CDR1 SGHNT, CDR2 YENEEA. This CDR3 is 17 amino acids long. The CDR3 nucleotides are TGTGCCAGCAGCTTATGGGGCGGGGGGGCGAACACCGGGGAGCTGTTTTTT. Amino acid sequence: CASSLWGGGANTGELFF.

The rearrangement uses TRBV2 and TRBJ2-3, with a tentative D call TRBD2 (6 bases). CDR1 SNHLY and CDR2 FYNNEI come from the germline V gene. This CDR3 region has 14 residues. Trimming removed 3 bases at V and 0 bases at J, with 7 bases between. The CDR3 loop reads CASSDGGSTDTQYF. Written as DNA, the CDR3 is TGTGCCAGCAGTGACGGGGGAAGCACAGATACGCAGTATTTT.

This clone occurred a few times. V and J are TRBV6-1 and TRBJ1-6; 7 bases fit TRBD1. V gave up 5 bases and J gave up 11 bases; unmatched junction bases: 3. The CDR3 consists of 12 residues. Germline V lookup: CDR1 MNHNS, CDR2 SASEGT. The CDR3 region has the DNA TGTGCCAGCAGTCCACAGGGGCCACCCCTCCACTTT. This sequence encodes CASSPQGPPLHF.

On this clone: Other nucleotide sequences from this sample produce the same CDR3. CDR3 sequence reads: CASSVVGGAETQYF. CDR3 DNA sequence: TGTGCCAGCAGCGTAGTAGGGGGTGCGGAGACCCAGTACTTC. The V and J genes are TRBV9 and TRBJ2-5, with TRBD1 as a possible D gene (6 bases). The V and J ends lost 0 bases and 5 bases respectively, with 11 bases between them. Germline CDR1 SGDLS, CDR2 YYNGEE. The CDR3 loop spans 14 amino acids.

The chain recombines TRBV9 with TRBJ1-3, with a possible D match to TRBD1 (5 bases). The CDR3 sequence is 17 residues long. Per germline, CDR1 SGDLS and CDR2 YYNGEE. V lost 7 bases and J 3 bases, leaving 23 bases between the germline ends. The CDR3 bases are TGTGCCAGCGGGCAGACCCGCCTGGGGGGGGATGGAAACACCATATATTTT. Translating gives CASGQTRLGGDGNTIYF. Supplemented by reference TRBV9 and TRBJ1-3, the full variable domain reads DSGVTQTPKHLITATGQRVTLRCSPRSGDLSVYWYQQSLDQGLQFLIQYYNGEERAKGNILERFSAQQFPDLHSELNLSSLELGDSALYFCASGQTRLGGDGNTIYFGEGSWLTVV.

CDR3 nucleotide sequence: TGTGCCATTTCCCCGGGACTAGCGTTATCTTATGAGCAGTTCTTC. Its translation is CAISPGLALSYEQFF. This chain links TRBV19 with TRBJ2-1, with TRBD2 matching 10 bases. This CDR3 spans 15 amino acids. Per germline, CDR1 LNHDA and CDR2 SQIVND (reference sequence). The V and J ends lost 10 bases and 8 bases, in that order; junction bases with no gene match: 14.

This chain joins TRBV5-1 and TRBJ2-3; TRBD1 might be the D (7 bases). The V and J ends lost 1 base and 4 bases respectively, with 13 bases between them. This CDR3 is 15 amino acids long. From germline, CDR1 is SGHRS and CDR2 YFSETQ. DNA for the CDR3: TGCGCCAGCAGCTTGAGTCAGGGGGAGGCAGATACGCAGTATTTT. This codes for CASSLSQGEADTQYF.

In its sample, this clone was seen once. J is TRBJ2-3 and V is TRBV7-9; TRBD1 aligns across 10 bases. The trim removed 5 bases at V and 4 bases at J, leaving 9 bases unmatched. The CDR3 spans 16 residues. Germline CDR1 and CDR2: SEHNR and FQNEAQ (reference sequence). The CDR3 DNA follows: TGTGCCAGCAGCCCTGACAGGGGGCTAGGCGCAGATACGCAGTATTTT. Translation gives CASSPDRGLGADTQYF.

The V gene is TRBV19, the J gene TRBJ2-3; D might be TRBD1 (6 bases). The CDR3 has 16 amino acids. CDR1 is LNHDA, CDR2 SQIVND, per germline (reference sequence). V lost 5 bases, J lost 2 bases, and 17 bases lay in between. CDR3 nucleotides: TGTGCCAGTAGTGCCCAACCGGGACACATCACAGATACGCAGTATTTT. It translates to CASSAQPGHITDTQYF.

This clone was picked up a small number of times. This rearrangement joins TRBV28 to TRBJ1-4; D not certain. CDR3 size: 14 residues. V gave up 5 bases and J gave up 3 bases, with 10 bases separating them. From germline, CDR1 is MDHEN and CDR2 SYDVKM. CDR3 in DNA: TGTGCCAGCAGTCTGGAGGTTGCTAATGAAAAACTGTTTTTT. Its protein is CASSLEVANEKLFF.

The CDR3 bases are TGTGCCAGTAGCAGGGGAGAGGCTGGAAACACCATATATTTT. This gives the protein CASSRGEAGNTIYF. The chain couples TRBV19 to TRBJ1-3; a weak D match, TRBD1 (6 bases). The CDR3 consists of 14 residues. Trimming cost V 6 bases and J 2 bases, with 11 bases left between them. From germline, CDR1 is LNHDA and CDR2 SQIVND (reference sequence). The variable domain in full, with the rest retrieved from reference TRBV19 and TRBJ1-3, is DGGITQSPKYLFRKEGQNVTLSCEQNLNHDAMYWYRQDPGQGLRLIYYSQIVNDFQKGDIAEGYSVSREKKESFPLTVTSAQKNPTAFYLCASSRGEAGNTIYFGEGSWLTVV.

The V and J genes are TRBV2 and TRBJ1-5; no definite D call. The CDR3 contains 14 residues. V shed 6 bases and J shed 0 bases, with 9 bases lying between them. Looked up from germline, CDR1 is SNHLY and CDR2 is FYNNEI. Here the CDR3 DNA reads TGTGCCAGCAGGAACAGTAATAGCAATCAGCCCCAGCATTTT. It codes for CASRNSNSNQPQHF.

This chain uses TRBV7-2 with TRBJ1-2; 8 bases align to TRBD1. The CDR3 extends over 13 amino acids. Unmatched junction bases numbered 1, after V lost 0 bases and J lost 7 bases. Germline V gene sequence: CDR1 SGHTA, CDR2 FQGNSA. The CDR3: CASSLATGVGYTF. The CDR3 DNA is TGTGCCAGCAGCTTAGCGACAGGGGTTGGCTACACCTTC.

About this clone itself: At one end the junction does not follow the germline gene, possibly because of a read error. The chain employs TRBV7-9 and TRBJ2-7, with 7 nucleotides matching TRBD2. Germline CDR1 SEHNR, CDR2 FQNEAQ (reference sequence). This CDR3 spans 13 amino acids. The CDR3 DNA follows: TGTTCCAGCAGCTTGGGGGGGACCTACGAGCAGTACTTC. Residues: CSSSLGGTYEQYF. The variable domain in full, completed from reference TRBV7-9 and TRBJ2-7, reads DTGVSQNPRHKITKRGQNVTFRCDPISEHNRLYWYRQTLGQGPEFLTYFQNEAQLEKSRLLSDRFSAERPKGSFSTLEIQRTEQGDSAMYLCSSSLGGTYEQYFGPGTRLTVT.

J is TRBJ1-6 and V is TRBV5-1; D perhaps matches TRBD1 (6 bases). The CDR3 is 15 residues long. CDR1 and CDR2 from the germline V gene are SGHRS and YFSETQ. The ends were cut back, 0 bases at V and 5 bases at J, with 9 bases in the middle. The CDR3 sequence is CASSLEDSHNSPLHF. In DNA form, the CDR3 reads TGCGCCAGCAGCTTGGAGGACAGCCATAATTCACCCCTCCACTTT.

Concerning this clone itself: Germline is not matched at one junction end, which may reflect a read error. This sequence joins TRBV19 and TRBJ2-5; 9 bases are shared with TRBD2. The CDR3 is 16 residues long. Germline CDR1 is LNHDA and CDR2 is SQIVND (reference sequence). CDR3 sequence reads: CASSMISGGLQGTQYF. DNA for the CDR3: TGTGCCAGTAGTATGATCAGCGGGGGGCTCCAAGGGACCCAGTACTTC.

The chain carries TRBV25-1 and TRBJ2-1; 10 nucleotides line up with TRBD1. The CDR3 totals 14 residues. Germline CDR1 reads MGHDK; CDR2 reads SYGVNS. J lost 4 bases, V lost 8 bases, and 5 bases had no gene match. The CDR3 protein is CASYGQGGYNEQFF. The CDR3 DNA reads TGTGCCAGCTACGGACAGGGGGGGTACAATGAGCAGTTCTTC.

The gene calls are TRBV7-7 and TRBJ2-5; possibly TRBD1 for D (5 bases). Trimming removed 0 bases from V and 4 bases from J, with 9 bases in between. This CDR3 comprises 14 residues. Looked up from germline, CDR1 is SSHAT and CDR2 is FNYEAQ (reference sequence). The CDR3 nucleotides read TGTGCCAGCAGCTTAGCAGGGGTGGGAGAGACCCAGTACTTC. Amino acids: CASSLAGVGETQYF.

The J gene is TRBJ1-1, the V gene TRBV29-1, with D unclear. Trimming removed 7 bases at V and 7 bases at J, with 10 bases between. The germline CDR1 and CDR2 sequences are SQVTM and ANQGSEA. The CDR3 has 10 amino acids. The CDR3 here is CSAVQSEAFF. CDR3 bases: TGCAGCGCCGTACAGAGTGAAGCTTTCTTT.

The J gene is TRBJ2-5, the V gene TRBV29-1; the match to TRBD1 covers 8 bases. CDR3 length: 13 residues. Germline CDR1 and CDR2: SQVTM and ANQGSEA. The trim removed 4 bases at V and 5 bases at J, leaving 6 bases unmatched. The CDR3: CSVGETGAETQYF. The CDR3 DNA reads TGCAGCGTTGGTGAGACAGGGGCTGAGACCCAGTACTTC.

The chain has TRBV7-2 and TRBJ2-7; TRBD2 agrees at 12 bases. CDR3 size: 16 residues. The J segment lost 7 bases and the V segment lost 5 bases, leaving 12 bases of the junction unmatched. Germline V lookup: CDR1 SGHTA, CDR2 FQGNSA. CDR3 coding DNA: TGTGCCAGCAGCCAGGGGGCTAGCGGGGGGGCAAGTGAGCAGTACTTC. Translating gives CASSQGASGGASEQYF. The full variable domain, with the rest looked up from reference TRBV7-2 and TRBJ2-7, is GAGVSQSPSNKVTEKGKDVELRCDPISGHTALYWYRQSLGQGLEFLIYFQGNSAPDKSGLPSDRFSAERTGGSVSTLTIQRTQQEDSAVYLCASSQGASGGASEQYFGPGTRLTVT.

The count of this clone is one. The CDR3 DNA follows: TGTGCCAGCAGTTACTCGGGGCTCCAGAATCAGCCCCAGCATTTT. It encodes CASSYSGLQNQPQHF. The chain uses TRBV6-5 and TRBJ1-5; D is possibly TRBD1 (5 bases). CDR1 MNHEY and CDR2 SVGAGI come from the germline V gene. Trimming removed 0 bases at V and 4 bases at J, with 10 bases between. The CDR3 is made up of 15 amino acids.

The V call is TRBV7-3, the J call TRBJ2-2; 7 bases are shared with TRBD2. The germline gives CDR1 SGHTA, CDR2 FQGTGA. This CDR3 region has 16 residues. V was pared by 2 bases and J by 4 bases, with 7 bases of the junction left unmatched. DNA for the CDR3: TGTGCCAGCAGCTTATCCCTCGGGGGGAGCACCGGGGAGCTGTTTTTT. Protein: CASSLSLGGSTGELFF.

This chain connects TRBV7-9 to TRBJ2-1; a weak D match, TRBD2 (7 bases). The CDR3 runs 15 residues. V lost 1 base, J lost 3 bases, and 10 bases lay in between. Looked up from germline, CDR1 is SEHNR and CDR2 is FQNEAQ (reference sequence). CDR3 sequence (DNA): TGTGCCAGCAGCTTAGTGGGGGGGCGCTACAATGAGCAGTTCTTC. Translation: CASSLVGGRYNEQFF.

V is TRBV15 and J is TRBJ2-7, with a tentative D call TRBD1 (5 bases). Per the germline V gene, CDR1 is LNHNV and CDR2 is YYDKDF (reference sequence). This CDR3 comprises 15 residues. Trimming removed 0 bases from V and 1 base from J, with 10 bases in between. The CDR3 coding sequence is TGTGCCACCAGCAGAGATCTTCGACAGTCCTACGAGCAGTACTTC. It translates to CATSRDLRQSYEQYF.

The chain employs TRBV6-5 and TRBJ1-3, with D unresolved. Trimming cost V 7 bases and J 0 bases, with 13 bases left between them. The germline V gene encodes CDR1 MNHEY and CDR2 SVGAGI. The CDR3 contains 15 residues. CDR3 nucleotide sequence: TGTGCCAGCAAAAAAGTGAGGGTCTCTGGAAACACCATATATTTT. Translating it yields CASKKVRVSGNTIYF.

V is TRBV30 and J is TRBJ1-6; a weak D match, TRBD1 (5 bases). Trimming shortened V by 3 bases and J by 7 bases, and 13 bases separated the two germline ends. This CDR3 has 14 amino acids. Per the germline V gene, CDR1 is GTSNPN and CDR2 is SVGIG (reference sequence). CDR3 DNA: TGTGCCTGGAGCCAGGGTTATGGGAATTCACCCCTCCACTTT. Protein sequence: CAWSQGYGNSPLHF.

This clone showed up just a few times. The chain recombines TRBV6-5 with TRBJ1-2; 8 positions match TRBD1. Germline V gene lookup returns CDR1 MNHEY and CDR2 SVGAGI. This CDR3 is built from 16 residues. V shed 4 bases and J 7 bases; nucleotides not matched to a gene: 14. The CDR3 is CASSSLGQGRVPGYTF. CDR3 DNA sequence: TGTGCCAGCAGTTCCCTCGGACAGGGAAGAGTACCTGGCTACACCTTC.

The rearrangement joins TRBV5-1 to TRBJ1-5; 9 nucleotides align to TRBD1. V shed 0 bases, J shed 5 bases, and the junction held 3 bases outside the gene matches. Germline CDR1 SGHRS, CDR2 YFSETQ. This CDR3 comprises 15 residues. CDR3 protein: CASSLGTGAHQPQHF. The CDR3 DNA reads TGCGCCAGCAGCTTGGGGACAGGGGCCCATCAGCCCCAGCATTTT.

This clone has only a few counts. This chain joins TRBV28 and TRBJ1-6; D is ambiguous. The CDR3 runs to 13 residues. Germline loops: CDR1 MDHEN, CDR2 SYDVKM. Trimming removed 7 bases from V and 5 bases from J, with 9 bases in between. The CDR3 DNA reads TGTGCCAGCAACAGAATCGATAATTCACCCCTCCACTTT. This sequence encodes CASNRIDNSPLHF. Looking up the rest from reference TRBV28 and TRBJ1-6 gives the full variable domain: DVKVTQSSRYLVKRTGEKVFLECVQDMDHENMFWYRQDPGLGLRLIYFSYDVKMKEKGDIPEGYSVSREKKERFSLILESASTNQTSMYLCASNRIDNSPLHFGNGTRLTVT.